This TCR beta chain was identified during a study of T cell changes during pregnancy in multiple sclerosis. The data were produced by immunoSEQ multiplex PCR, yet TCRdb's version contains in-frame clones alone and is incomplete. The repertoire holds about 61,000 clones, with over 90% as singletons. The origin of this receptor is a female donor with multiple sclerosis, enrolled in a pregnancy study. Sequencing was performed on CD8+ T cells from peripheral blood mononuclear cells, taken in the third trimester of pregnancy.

The CDR3 DNA reads as TGTGCCAGCAGTGAATTGATTGTGACAGGCTACGAGCAGTACTTC. Its protein is CASSELIVTGYEQYF. The rearrangement uses TRBV25-1 and TRBJ2-7; possible D gene TRBD1, 6 bases. The CDR3 is made up of 15 amino acids. Germline V gives CDR1 MGHDK, CDR2 SYGVNS. With 1 base removed from V and 3 bases from J, the gap between germline ends came to 13 bases.